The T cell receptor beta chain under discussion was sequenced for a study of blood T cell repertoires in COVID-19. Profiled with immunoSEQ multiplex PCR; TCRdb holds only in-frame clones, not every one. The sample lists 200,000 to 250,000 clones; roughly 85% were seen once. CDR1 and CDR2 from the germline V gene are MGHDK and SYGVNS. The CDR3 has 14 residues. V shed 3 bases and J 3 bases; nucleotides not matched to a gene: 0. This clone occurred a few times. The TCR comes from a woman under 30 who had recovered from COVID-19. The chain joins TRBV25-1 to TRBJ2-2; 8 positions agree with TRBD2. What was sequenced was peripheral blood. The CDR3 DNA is TGTGCCAGCAGTGACGGGAGGGACACCGGGGAGCTGTTTTTT. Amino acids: CASSDGRDTGELFF.